This TCR beta chain was retrieved from a study of blood T cell repertoires in COVID-19. Measured with immunoSEQ multiplex PCR; TCRdb has only the in-frame clones, and not every one. This sample has about 170,000 clones, with roughly 84% found just once. The CDR3 sequence is 12 residues long. V lost 6 bases, J lost 10 bases, and 6 bases stayed unmatched. Sequenced sample: peripheral blood. This sequence originates from a man aged 55 to 69 who had recovered from COVID-19. The J gene is TRBJ1-1, the V gene TRBV12-3 or TRBV12-4; 9 bases are shared with TRBD1. CDR3 amino acids: CASRGDREGAFF. The CDR3 coding sequence is TGTGCCAGCAGAGGGGACAGGGAAGGAGCTTTCTTT.